These 9 T cell receptor beta chains share one sample of origin, sequenced in a study of shared clonotypes between healthy human individuals. Sequencing was performed with immunoSEQ multiplex PCR; in TCRdb, only in-frame clones are kept and a portion is missing. This sample has some 2,000,000 clones; around 95% occur once, and the top ten carry roughly 0.13%. The specimen was naive CD4+ T cells sorted from blood. Subset in this sample: CD45RA+ positively selected. The receptors come from a man in his late teens or twenties in good health.

CDR3 in amino acids: CAIRDTGLPNEKLFF. The DNA for the CDR3 is TGTGCCATCAGGGACACAGGGCTCCCTAATGAAAAACTGTTTTTT. The genes are TRBV10-3 and TRBJ1-4; TRBD1 is a possible D gene (6 bases). The CDR3 has 15 residues. The ends were cut back, 6 bases at V and 3 bases at J, with 14 bases in the middle. Germline CDR1 ENHRY, CDR2 SYGVKD.

Concerning this clone itself: Other DNA sequences of this sample code for an identical CDR3. The V and J genes are TRBV19 and TRBJ1-2, with D perhaps TRBD1 (6 bases). The germline V and J ends were trimmed by 3 bases and 2 bases, with 7 bases remaining between them. Germline V gene sequence: CDR1 LNHDA, CDR2 SQIVND (reference sequence). This CDR3 has 13 residues. The CDR3 DNA follows: TGTGCCAGTAGTATTACAGGGAACTATGGCTACACCTTC. This gives the protein CASSITGNYGYTF.

The V and J genes are TRBV28 and TRBJ1-2; maybe TRBD1 (5 bases). The CDR3 length is 13 residues. Germline V gives CDR1 MDHEN, CDR2 SYDVKM. Trimming stripped 8 bases from V and 8 bases from J, with 18 bases between. CDR3 DNA sequence: TGTGCCAGCGGGGGACCTATTGTTGGAGGCTACACCTTC. As protein: CASGGPIVGGYTF.

The gene calls are TRBV11-3 and TRBJ2-1, with TRBD1 matching over 10 bases. This CDR3 has 15 amino acids. Germline V gene data show CDR1 as SGHNT and CDR2 as YENEEA. The V gene end was trimmed by 0 bases and the J gene end by 9 bases; junction bases not matched to a gene: 5. The CDR3 bases are TGTGCCAGCAGCTTAGACGGGACAGGGGCCGTTGAGCAGTTCTTC. Protein sequence: CASSLDGTGAVEQFF.

V is TRBV30 and J is TRBJ1-2; D gene unclear. The CDR3 is 12 amino acids. CDR1 and CDR2 (germline): GTSNPN, SVGIG (reference sequence). Trimming removed 5 bases from V and 7 bases from J, with 14 bases in between. CDR3 nucleotides: TGTGCCTGGGGTTTGTTTGCGGGTGGCTACACCTTC. Protein product: CAWGLFAGGYTF.

The J gene is TRBJ1-2, the V gene TRBV27, with D perhaps TRBD1 (6 bases). Trimming shortened V by 4 bases and J by 5 bases, and 11 bases separated the two germline ends. CDR1 and CDR2 (germline): MNHEY, SMNVEV (reference sequence). The CDR3 extends over 13 amino acids. CDR3 region: CASSYAGAYGYTF. DNA of the CDR3: TGTGCCAGCAGTTACGCAGGGGCTTATGGCTACACCTTC.

J is TRBJ1-3 and V is TRBV30; tentatively, D is TRBD1 (5 bases). Germline V CDR1 and CDR2: GTSNPN, SVGIG (reference sequence). The CDR3 is made up of 15 amino acids. Trimming stripped 0 bases from V and 7 bases from J, with 16 bases between. The DNA of the CDR3 is TGTGCCTGGAGTGTCGGAGGGGCTGCTTCGAACACCATATATTTT. This encodes CAWSVGGAASNTIYF.

The CDR3 reads CASSYDRDSPLHF. The CDR3 DNA reads as TGTGCCAGCAGTTACGACAGGGATTCACCCCTCCACTTT. The chain couples TRBV7-3 to TRBJ1-6, with 7 bases identical to TRBD1. Trimming removed 6 bases from V and 8 bases from J; junction bases left unmatched: 4. The germline V gene encodes CDR1 SGHTA and CDR2 FQGTGA. The CDR3 contains 13 residues.

In regard to this clone: This CDR3 is also generated by other DNA sequences in the sample. This chain connects TRBV5-1 to TRBJ2-5; D is unclear. With 0 bases removed from V and 2 bases from J, the gap between germline ends came to 5 bases. Germline V gives CDR1 SGHRS, CDR2 YFSETQ. This CDR3 is built from 13 residues. The CDR3 region is CASSLAQQETQYF. The CDR3 coding sequence is TGCGCCAGCAGCTTGGCCCAACAAGAGACCCAGTACTTC.